Detailed here is one T cell receptor (beta chain). TCRdb independently ran MiXCR on the PCR reads; one entry per CDR3 protein. The data hold about 12,000 distinct CDR3 sequences, with about half observed a single time. Germline assignment: CDR1 MNHEY and CDR2 SVGAGI. The CDR3 runs 18 residues. V lost 6 bases, J lost 0 bases, and 15 bases stayed unmatched. This specimen belongs to a study of immune characterization of retroperitoneal liposarcoma. This chain uses TRBV6-5 with TRBJ1-1, with 8 nucleotides matching TRBD1. The TCR sequence derives from a female donor with retroperitoneal liposarcoma. Input material: tumor tissue. CDR3 in DNA: TGTGCCAGCAGAGAGCAGGGGAGGTGGACAGGGATGAACACTGAAGCTTTCTTT. It codes for CASREQGRWTGMNTEAFF.